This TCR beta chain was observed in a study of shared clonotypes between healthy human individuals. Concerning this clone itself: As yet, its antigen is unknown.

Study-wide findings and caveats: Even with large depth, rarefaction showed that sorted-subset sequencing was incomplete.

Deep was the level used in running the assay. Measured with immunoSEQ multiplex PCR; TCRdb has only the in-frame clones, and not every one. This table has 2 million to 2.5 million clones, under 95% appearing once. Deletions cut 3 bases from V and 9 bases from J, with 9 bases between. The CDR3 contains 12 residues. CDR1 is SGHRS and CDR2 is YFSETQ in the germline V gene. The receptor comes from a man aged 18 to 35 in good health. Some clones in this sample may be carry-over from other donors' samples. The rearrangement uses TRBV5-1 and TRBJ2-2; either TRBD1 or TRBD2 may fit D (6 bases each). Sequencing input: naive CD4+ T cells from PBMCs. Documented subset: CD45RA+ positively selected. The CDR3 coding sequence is TGCGCCAGCAGCTGGAGGGACAGGGAGCTGTTTTTT. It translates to CASSWRDRELFF.